This entry features one TCR beta chain sequence. Its target is not known. From germline, CDR1 is ENHRY and CDR2 SYGVKD. The CDR3 runs 14 residues. V shed 4 bases and J shed 1 base, with 11 bases lying between them. This sample was taken from a study of radiation and T cells in renal cell carcinoma. Study-wide findings and caveats: Pretreatment tumor biopsies were lacking, so baseline clonotypes are unknown. Top tumor clonotypes rose in blood 2 weeks post-radiation, then contracted.

Time point here: blood 4 weeks post-SBRT, at nephrectomy. Treatment here: 15 Gy SBRT to primary tumor, nephrectomy 4 weeks later. Nephrectomy followed 15 Gy stereotactic body radiation by 4 weeks. Method: immunoSEQ multiplex PCR; TCRdb's copy keeps in-frame clones and lacks some. Of some 80,000 clones listed, 70% to 90% are singletons. The sequencing used blood, collected from a patient whose treatment included radiotherapy and nephrectomy. The chain is built from TRBV10-3 and TRBJ2-7, with D perhaps TRBD1 (6 bases). This receptor was obtained from a woman aged 55-69 years with renal cell carcinoma. CDR3 DNA: TGTGCCATCAGTGTAACGCAGGGGTCCTACGAGCAGTACTTC. Its translation is CAISVTQGSYEQYF.